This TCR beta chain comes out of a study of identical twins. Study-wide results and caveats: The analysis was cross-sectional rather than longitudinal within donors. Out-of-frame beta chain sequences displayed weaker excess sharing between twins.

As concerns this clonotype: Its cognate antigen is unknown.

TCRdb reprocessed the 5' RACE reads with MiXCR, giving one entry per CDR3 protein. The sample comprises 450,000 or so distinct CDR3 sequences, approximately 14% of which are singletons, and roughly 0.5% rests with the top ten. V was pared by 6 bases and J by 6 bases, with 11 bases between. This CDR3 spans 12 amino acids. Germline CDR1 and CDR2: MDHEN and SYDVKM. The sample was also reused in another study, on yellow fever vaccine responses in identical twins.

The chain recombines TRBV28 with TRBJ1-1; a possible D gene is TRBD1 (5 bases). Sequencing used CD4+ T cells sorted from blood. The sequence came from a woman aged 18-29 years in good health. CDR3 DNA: TGTGCCAGCAGCTGGGGGGGGGCTGAAGCTTTCTTT. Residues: CASSWGGAEAFF.